The source of this T cell receptor (beta chain) is a study of blood T cells in healthy people across ages (dated by TCRdb to between 2014 and 2017). As for the study more broadly: In model experiments, template switching captured roughly one uniquely barcoded TCR beta cDNA molecule for every two T cells. Two additional independent replicas of 1 million unique cDNA reads from the same blood draw were analyzed for two donors (one aged 18 to 30 and one aged 80 or older). Four age groups were formed from the donors: young (average 16 years), middle-aged (around 37), aged (under 70) and long-lived (less than 85). To track age-related changes in TCR beta repertoire diversity, the study relied on deep sequencing normalized with unique cDNA molecular identifiers. To avoid experimental bias, donors of different ages were spread randomly across the sequencing lanes. The investigation overall reported the following: Bulk unsorted PBMC profiling prevented conclusive comparison of naive and antigen-experienced compartments. There was a strong correlation between observed TCR beta diversity and the percentage of naive T cells measured by flow cytometry. Estimates of total diversity from one million sequenced T cells were regarded as lower bounds and underestimates. Donor CMV infection status was unknown, potentially confounding age-related changes in expanded clonotypes. Compared with the aged group, more naive CD4+ T cells, fewer expanded clones and increased TCR diversity were shown by the long-lived group, suggesting age selection. Observed TCR beta diversity per million T cells fell roughly linearly with age, and a significant reduction was already apparent by age roughly 40.

The donors were 40 or so Caucasian individuals from Russia, aged roughly 6 to 100 years, who were systemically healthy. Each donor gave 8.5 to 10 milliliters of peripheral blood, collected into EDTA-treated Vacutainer tubes. Ficoll-Paque density-gradient centrifugation was used to isolate PBMCs, with at least 7 million obtained per sample. Trizol reagent was used to extract total RNA from the PBMCs, yielding at least 5 micrograms per sample. For every donor, an aliquot of PBMCs went through flow cytometry to measure the percentages of naive CD45RAhigh/CD27high T cells. Via the germline V gene, CDR1 is SGDLS and CDR2 YYNGEE. Counted from cysteine to phenylalanine, this CDR3 has 14 amino acids. Just the 42-base CDR3 DNA is kept, in frame starting at base 1. V is clipped by 3 bases and J by 2 bases, and the sequence between their germline boundaries is 11 bases long. The library was produced with 5' RACE. Instrument used: Illumina HiSeq 2500. A second PCR of roughly 6 to 12 cycles was performed with a sample-barcoded 5' primer and a J-beta primer mix. Each TCR beta cDNA molecule received a unique molecular identifier from a template-switch 5' adaptor carrying 12 random nucleotides. Each sample yielded at least 2.5 million CDR3-containing paired-end reads. The Mint cDNA synthesis kit, primed by a TRBC-specific oligonucleotide, was used to synthesize first-strand cDNA from all RNA. Following uracil-DNA glycosylase treatment, all cDNA underwent a first 18-cycle PCR with the universal primers M1SS and BC2_uni_R. In the authors' own workflow: For normalization, 1 million high-quality reads were randomly selected from each sample, with every read carrying a distinct molecular identifier. Reads with shared molecular identifiers were discarded instead of being binned into consensus sequences. CDR3 identification, clonotype clustering and error correction used MiTCR with a Q25 quality threshold and the strictest error-elimination algorithm. Lower-bound total TCR beta diversity was estimated with a nonparametric unseen species model using Euler transformation. Using fastp at Q25 and MiXCR, TCRdb reprocessed the public reads and kept productive beta chains. All rows with the same CDR3 protein become a single entry with the most common DNA and genes. The V and J calls were determined by TCRdb, not by the authors. The sample includes 600,000 or so distinct CDR3 sequences, with more than 45% observed a single time. The top ten clonotypes cover around 25% of the sample.

This clonotype occurred a few times. Which antigen it targets is not known. No much larger clonotype is one base removed from it; base qualities were not supplied. Sample: blood. This clonotype originated in a man of 80 years or more in good health. Recombination connected TRBV9 to TRBJ2-5; the D gene is perhaps TRBD2, from 6 matching bases. At the DNA level, the sequence is TGTGCCAGCAGCGCGGCGGGGTATCAAGAGACCCAGTACTTC. Translated, this gives CASSAAGYQETQYF.